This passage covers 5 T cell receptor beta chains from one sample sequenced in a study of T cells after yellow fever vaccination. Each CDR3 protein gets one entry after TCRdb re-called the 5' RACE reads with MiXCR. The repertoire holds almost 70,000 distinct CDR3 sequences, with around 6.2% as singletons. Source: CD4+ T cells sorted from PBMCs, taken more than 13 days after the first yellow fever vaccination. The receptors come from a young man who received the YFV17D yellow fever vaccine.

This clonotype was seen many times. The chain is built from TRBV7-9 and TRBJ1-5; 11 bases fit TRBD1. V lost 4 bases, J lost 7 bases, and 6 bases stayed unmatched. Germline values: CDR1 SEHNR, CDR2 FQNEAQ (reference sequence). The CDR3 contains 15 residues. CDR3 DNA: TGTGCCAGCAGCTCCGGACAGGGGGCTTGGCAGCCCCAGCATTTT. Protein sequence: CASSSGQGAWQPQHF.

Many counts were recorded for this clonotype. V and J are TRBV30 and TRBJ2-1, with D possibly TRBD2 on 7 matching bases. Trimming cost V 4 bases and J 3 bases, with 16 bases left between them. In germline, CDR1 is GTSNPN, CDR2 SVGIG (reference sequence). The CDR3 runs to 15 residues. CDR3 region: CAWKLGGASYNEQFF. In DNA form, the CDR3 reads TGTGCCTGGAAATTGGGGGGGGCGAGCTACAATGAGCAGTTCTTC.

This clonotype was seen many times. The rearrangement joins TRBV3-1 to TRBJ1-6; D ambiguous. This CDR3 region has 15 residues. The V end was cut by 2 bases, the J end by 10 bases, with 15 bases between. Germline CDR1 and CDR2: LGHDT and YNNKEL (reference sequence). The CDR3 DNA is TGTGCCAGCAGCCAATGGGTGGACGTCAACTCACCCCTCCACTTT. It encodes CASSQWVDVNSPLHF.

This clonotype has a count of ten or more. The CDR3 region is CASSYRLGEKLFF. The CDR3 DNA reads TGTGCCAGCAGTTATAGACTGGGGGAAAAACTGTTTTTT. The rearrangement links TRBV6-5 to TRBJ1-4; unclear D gene. From germline, CDR1 is MNHEY and CDR2 SVGAGI. The V end lost 3 bases, the J end lost 8 bases, and 10 bases lay between the germline ends. CDR3 length equals 13 residues.

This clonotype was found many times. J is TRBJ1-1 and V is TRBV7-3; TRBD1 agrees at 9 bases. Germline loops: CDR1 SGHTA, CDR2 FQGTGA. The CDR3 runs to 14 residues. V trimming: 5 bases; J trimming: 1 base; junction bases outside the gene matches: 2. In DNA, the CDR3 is TGTGCCAGCAGCCCGGGACAGGGGAACACTGAAGCTTTCTTT. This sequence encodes CASSPGQGNTEAFF.